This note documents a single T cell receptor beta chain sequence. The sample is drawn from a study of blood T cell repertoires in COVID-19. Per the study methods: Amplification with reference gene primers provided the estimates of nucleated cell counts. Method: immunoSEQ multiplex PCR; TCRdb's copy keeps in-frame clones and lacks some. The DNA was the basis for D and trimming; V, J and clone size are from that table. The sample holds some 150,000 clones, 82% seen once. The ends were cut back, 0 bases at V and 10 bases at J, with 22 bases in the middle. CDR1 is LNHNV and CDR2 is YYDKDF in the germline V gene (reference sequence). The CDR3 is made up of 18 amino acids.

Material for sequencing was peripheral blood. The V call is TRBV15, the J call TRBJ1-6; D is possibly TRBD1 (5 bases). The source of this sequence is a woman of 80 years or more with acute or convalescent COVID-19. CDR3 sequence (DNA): TGTGCCACCAGCAGAGATCTTTGGGATCAGGGTTGGATCTCACCCCTCCACTTT. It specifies CATSRDLWDQGWISPLHF.